This note documents a single T cell receptor (beta chain) sequence. This clonotype was recorded a few times. Its antigen is currently not known. Qualities for individual bases were not recorded, and no much larger clone is one base off. This record comes from a study of patients and donors after allogeneic stem cell transplantation (dated by TCRdb to about 2020). Trimming costs V 1 base and J 3 bases, and their ends lie 13 bases apart. CDR1 and CDR2 (ENHRY, SYGVKD) derive from the germline V gene. The cysteine opens and the phenylalanine closes a CDR3 of 15 amino acids. The sequence is cut down to CDR3 DNA, 45 bases in frame from base 1. Preparation of the library involved RT-PCR. Sequenced using a NextSeq 550. Through fastp at Q25 and MiXCR, TCRdb rebuilt clones from the public reads, retaining in-frame beta chains. Entries that share a CDR3 protein sequence are merged under the most common genes and DNA. The sample has under 200,000 distinct CDR3 sequences on record, approximately 25% of them singletons. 26% of the sample is held by the ten biggest clonotypes.

In this chain, TRBV10-3 is recombined with TRBJ2-7, with TRBD1 as a weak D call on 6 bases. The source of this sequence is a human donor who was either an allogeneic HSCT recipient or a stem cell or donor lymphocyte infusion donor (not recorded which). It is not recorded whose cells these are; they may come from a transplant donor. The sample consisted of blood, either unsorted or a sorted T cell fraction (not recorded which). This receptor carries the CDR3 CAISELGQTIYEQYF. Read as DNA, the sequence is TGTGCCATCAGTGAGTTAGGACAGACGATCTACGAGCAGTACTTC.